Following are 14 T cell receptor beta chains from one sample sequenced in a study of cytomegalovirus exposure and HLA in healthy donors. Primers: 60 Vbeta forward and 13 Jbeta reverse. The method was immunoSEQ multiplex PCR; TCRdb's version includes in-frame clones alone and lacks a portion of them. The sample has about 72,000 clones, roughly 74% seen once. The sample consisted of PBMCs. The receptors stem from a man in his forties or fifties in good health and CMV-seronegative.

The V call is TRBV5-8, the J call TRBJ1-4; D remains unclear. Trimming cost V 0 bases and J 0 bases, with 9 bases left between them. Germline-derived CDR1 and CDR2 are SGHTS and YDEGEE. The CDR3 loop spans 16 amino acids. CDR3 region: CASSLAGWATNEKLFF. The CDR3 coding sequence is TGTGCCAGCAGCTTGGCAGGCTGGGCAACTAATGAAAAACTGTTTTTT.

The chain has TRBV6-1 and TRBJ2-3; D not resolved. V shed 2 bases and J shed 5 bases, with 8 bases lying between them. The CDR3 has 13 amino acids. The germline V gene encodes CDR1 MNHNS and CDR2 SASEGT. In DNA, the CDR3 is TGTGCCAGCAGTGAATTCCTAGAAGATACGCAGTATTTT. This encodes CASSEFLEDTQYF.

This rearrangement joins TRBV29-1 to TRBJ1-1; D gene uncertain. The CDR3 loop spans 10 amino acids. Germline lookup yields CDR1 SQVTM and CDR2 ANQGSEA. V was cut by 5 bases and J by 7 bases, with 8 bases left in between. CDR3 nucleotide sequence: TGCAGCGTTAATAATCGTGAAGCTTTCTTT. Residues: CSVNNREAFF. Full variable domain (missing parts from reference TRBV29-1 and TRBJ1-1): SAVISQKPSRDICQRGTSLTIQCQVDSQVTMMFWYRQQPGQSLTLIATANQGSEATYESGFVIDKFPISRPNLTFSTLTVSNMSPEDSSIYLCSVNNREAFFGQGTRLTVV.

For this clone: Mismatch with germline at one junction end may stem from a read error. V and J are TRBV6-5 and TRBJ1-2; D gene uncertain. From germline, CDR1 is MNHEY and CDR2 SVGAGI. There are 12 residues in the CDR3. In DNA, the CDR3 is TGTGCCAGCAGTACCCCAGCGTATGGCTACCCCTTC. It codes for CASSTPAYGYPF.

The chain combines TRBV4-2 with TRBJ2-2, with D maybe TRBD1 (6 bases). Trimming stripped 4 bases from V and 5 bases from J, with 17 bases between. The germline V gene encodes CDR1 LGHNA and CDR2 YNFKEQ. This CDR3 is 16 amino acids long. The CDR3 sequence is CASSPATGVRTGELFF. As DNA, the CDR3 is TGTGCCAGCAGCCCCGCGACAGGCGTAAGAACCGGGGAGCTGTTTTTT.

This clone appeared a single time. Other DNA sequences within the sample encode an identical CDR3. The chain employs TRBV29-1 and TRBJ1-3, with D unresolved. V lost 6 bases and J 0 bases, leaving 9 bases between the germline ends. The CDR3 extends over 13 amino acids. Germline assignment: CDR1 SQVTM and CDR2 ANQGSEA. For the CDR3, the DNA is TGCAGCGTGGGAGCTTCCTCTGGAAACACCATATATTTT. It yields the protein CSVGASSGNTIYF.

The genes are TRBV7-9 and TRBJ1-3; D remains unclear. Trimming cost V 1 base and J 4 bases, with 11 bases left between them. CDR1 and CDR2 (germline): SEHNR, FQNEAQ (reference sequence). The CDR3 has 15 amino acids. Here the CDR3 reads CASSLGGSVGNTIYF. DNA for the CDR3: TGTGCCAGCAGCTTAGGAGGCTCGGTGGGAAACACCATATATTTT. The whole variable domain, filled in from reference TRBV7-9 and TRBJ1-3, reads DTGVSQNPRHKITKRGQNVTFRCDPISEHNRLYWYRQTLGQGPEFLTYFQNEAQLEKSRLLSDRFSAERPKGSFSTLEIQRTEQGDSAMYLCASSLGGSVGNTIYFGEGSWLTVV.

V gene TRBV5-6 combines with J gene TRBJ2-5; a possible D gene is TRBD1 (6 bases). The V and J ends lost 2 bases and 5 bases respectively, with 10 bases between them. Germline V gives CDR1 SGHDT, CDR2 YYEEEE. The CDR3 contains 13 residues. CDR3: CASSLQGWETQYF. Here the CDR3 DNA reads TGTGCCAGCAGCTTACAGGGTTGGGAGACCCAGTACTTC.

The chain combines TRBV12-5 with TRBJ2-3, with D tentatively TRBD1 (5 bases). V dropped 2 bases and J dropped 2 bases, with 14 bases sitting between them. There are 16 residues in the CDR3. CDR1 and CDR2 from the germline V gene are LGHNT and FRNRAP. The CDR3: CASGLFVRQITDTQYF. The CDR3 nucleotides read TGTGCTAGTGGTTTGTTCGTGAGACAGATCACAGATACGCAGTATTTT.

On this clone itself: A junction boundary mismatches the germline segment, possibly from a read error. This chain links TRBV7-9 with TRBJ2-5; D possibly corresponds to TRBD2 (5 bases). From germline, CDR1 is SEHNR and CDR2 FQNEAQ (reference sequence). This CDR3 contains 16 residues. The CDR3 protein is CSSSSIALPGKETQYF. CDR3 DNA sequence: TGTTCCAGCAGCTCTATAGCGCTCCCCGGGAAGGAGACCCAGTACTTC.

The count of this clone is one. V usage is TRBV6-4 and J usage is TRBJ1-6, with D perhaps matching TRBD1 (6 bases). V was clipped by 2 bases and J by 7 bases, with 12 bases between them. Per the germline V gene, CDR1 is MRHNA and CDR2 is SNTAGT. The length of the CDR3 is 15 residues. CDR3 sequence (DNA): TGTGCCAGCAGTGACGCCAGGGGACGGAATTCACCCCTCCACTTT. Its protein is CASSDARGRNSPLHF.

This clone was seen more than once but under ten times. V is TRBV16 and J is TRBJ1-5; the D gene is possibly TRBD1 (6 bases). V was pared by 6 bases and J by 0 bases, with 12 bases between. Germline values: CDR1 KGHSY, CDR2 FQNENV. The length of the CDR3 is 15 residues. CDR3 protein: CASREQGYSNQPQHF. The CDR3 DNA follows: TGTGCCAGCAGGGAACAGGGCTATAGCAATCAGCCCCAGCATTTT.

The rearrangement joins TRBV5-1 to TRBJ2-3; TRBD1 is a possible D gene (5 bases). The V and J ends lost 4 bases and 4 bases respectively, with 13 bases between them. CDR1 SGHRS and CDR2 YFSETQ come from the germline V gene. The CDR3 covers 14 residues. CDR3 nucleotides: TGCGCCAGCAGCCAGGGCCAAGGGCCAGATACGCAGTATTTT. It codes for CASSQGQGPDTQYF.

Turning to this clone: Other DNA sequences in this specimen translate into the identical CDR3. The gene calls are TRBV5-4 and TRBJ2-7, with a weak D call TRBD1 (6 bases). CDR3 length: 15 amino acids. The ends were cut back, 4 bases at V and 0 bases at J, with 14 bases in the middle. Germline V CDR1 and CDR2: SGHNT, YYREEE (reference sequence). In nucleotides, the CDR3 is TGTGCCAGCAGCCACCGGGACAAAAGCTCCTACGAGCAGTACTTC. As protein: CASSHRDKSSYEQYF.